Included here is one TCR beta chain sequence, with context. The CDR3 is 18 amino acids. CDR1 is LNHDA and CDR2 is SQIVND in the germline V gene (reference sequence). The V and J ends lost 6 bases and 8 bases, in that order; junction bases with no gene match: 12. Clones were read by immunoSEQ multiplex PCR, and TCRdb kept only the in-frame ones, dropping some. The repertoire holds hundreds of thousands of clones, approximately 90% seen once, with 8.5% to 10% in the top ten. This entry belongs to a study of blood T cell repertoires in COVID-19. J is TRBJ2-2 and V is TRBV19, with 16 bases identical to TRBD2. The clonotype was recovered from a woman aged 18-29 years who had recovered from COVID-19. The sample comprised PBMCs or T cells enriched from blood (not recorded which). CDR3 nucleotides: TGTGCCAGTAGCACGACCGGGACTAGCGGGAGGGCGTCTGGGGAGCTGTTTTTT. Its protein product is CASSTTGTSGRASGELFF.